This T cell receptor (beta chain) was sequenced for a study of T cells in Graves' hyperthyroidism and ophthalmopathy. Study results and caveats: The blood repertoire included most of the expanded thyroid clonotypes above 0.001.

The CDR3 consists of 13 residues. Per germline, CDR1 SSHAT and CDR2 FNYEAQ (reference sequence). A patient was excluded if there was uncontrolled infection, other autoimmune disease, pregnancy or lactation. What was amplified from RNA transcripts were TCR beta CDR3 regions. The HTBI primer set served for first-round RT-PCR of the TCR CDR3. One entry per CDR3 protein results from TCRdb running MiXCR on the multiplex PCR reads. Of approximately 510,000 distinct CDR3 sequences in the sample, 46% were seen once. Worth noting for this clonotype: Its antigen is undetermined. One end of the junction varies from germline; a read error may be responsible.

The sequenced sample consisted of peripheral blood or thyroid tissue (not recorded which). The chain employs TRBV7-7 and TRBJ1-4; D gene ambiguous. The clonotype was recovered from an adult woman with Graves' disease, either hyperthyroidism or ophthalmopathy (not recorded which). The CDR3 DNA reads as TGTGCTAGCAGCTTCTGGGGAGGAGAAAAACTGTTTTTT. The encoded protein is CASSFWGGEKLFF.